Given below is one T cell receptor (beta chain) in context. Its antigen is still unknown. This sample is part of a study of cytomegalovirus exposure and HLA in healthy donors. Overall study: Of all 400 or so donors who were genotyped, roughly 81% belonged to the Caucasian-associated ancestry cluster.

Study conclusions and caveats: Most likely, a cluster of highly shared sequence variants arose as a sequencing artifact. Highest at DRB1 and lowest at HLA-C, TCR association rates differed among HLA loci in a later analysis.

PCR amplification relied on 60 Vbeta primers (plus 13 Jbeta primers). Profiled with immunoSEQ multiplex PCR; TCRdb holds only in-frame clones, not every one. Among fewer than 200,000 clones listed, roughly 71% were seen once. Looked up from germline, CDR1 is LNHDA and CDR2 is SQIVND (reference sequence). The V gene end was trimmed by 3 bases and the J gene end by 8 bases; junction bases not matched to a gene: 1. This CDR3 is built from 14 residues. The TCR comes from a male donor in good health and CMV-seropositive. The rearrangement uses TRBV19 and TRBJ1-6, with TRBD1 matching 10 bases. Sequences were obtained from PBMCs. Here the CDR3 DNA reads TGTGCCAGTAGTATCGGGACAGGGGATTCACCCCTCCACTTT. Amino acids: CASSIGTGDSPLHF.